The 7 T cell receptor beta chains below all came from one sample that was sequenced in a study of blood T cell repertoires in COVID-19. Here immunoSEQ multiplex PCR was the method, and the copy in TCRdb shows in-frame clones only, minus some. The sample yields around 100,000 clones, approximately 84% seen once. The sample was peripheral blood. Receptors were obtained from a man aged 35 to 55 with acute or convalescent COVID-19.

This chain links TRBV19 with TRBJ2-5; the match to TRBD2 covers 11 bases. Germline values: CDR1 LNHDA, CDR2 SQIVND (reference sequence). The V segment lost 4 bases and the J segment 2 bases; nucleotides outside the gene matches: 0. The length of the CDR3 is 14 residues. The CDR3 DNA reads as TGTGCCAGTAGTAGACTAGCGGGGCAAGAGACCCAGTACTTC. Translation: CASSRLAGQETQYF.

This clone has just one count. V and J are TRBV2 and TRBJ2-5; TRBD2 might be the D (6 bases). Germline V gene lookup returns CDR1 SNHLY and CDR2 FYNNEI. The CDR3 is 15 residues long. Trimming shortened V by 2 bases and J by 1 base, and 11 bases separated the two germline ends. The CDR3 here is CASSERRGPQETQYF. The CDR3 DNA follows: TGTGCCAGCAGTGAAAGGCGGGGCCCCCAAGAGACCCAGTACTTC.

With respect to this clone: At one end the junction does not follow the germline gene, possibly because of a read error. This rearrangement joins TRBV24-1 to TRBJ2-3; D is perhaps TRBD2 (5 bases). Germline CDR1 reads KGHDR; CDR2 reads SFDVKD. The CDR3 has 16 amino acids. The CDR3 coding sequence is TGTGCCACCAGTGATCCCCCAAGCGAGGGCACAGATACACAGTATTTT. Translated: CATSDPPSEGTDTQYF.

This sequence joins TRBV3-1 (or the pseudogene TRBV3-2) and TRBJ2-1; maybe TRBD2 (5 bases). The CDR3 consists of 15 residues. Germline V CDR1 and CDR2: LGHDT, YNNKEL (reference sequence). The V end lost 7 bases, the J end lost 7 bases, and 20 bases lay between the germline ends. DNA of the CDR3: TGTGCCAGCACCCCCCCCCGGGGTATTGGGAATGAGCAGTTCTTC. It is translated as CASTPPRGIGNEQFF.

This clone was counted between two and nine times. The gene calls are TRBV4-2 and TRBJ1-5, with D tentatively TRBD1 (6 bases). Between the trimmed V and J ends, which lost 1 base and 7 bases, there was a span of 11 bases. The germline V gene encodes CDR1 LGHNA and CDR2 YNFKEQ. CDR3 length: 14 amino acids. The CDR3 sequence is CASSQGTDQQPQHF. The CDR3 DNA sequence: TGTGCCAGCAGCCAAGGGACAGACCAACAGCCCCAGCATTTT.

This clone was seen more than once but under ten times. This chain links TRBV27 with TRBJ1-2, with a weak D call TRBD1 (5 bases). Trimming pared 2 bases from V and 2 bases from J, leaving 6 bases between. The CDR3 totals 13 residues. Germline CDR1 and CDR2: MNHEY and SMNVEV (reference sequence). CDR3 protein: CASSLGANYGYTF. In DNA, the CDR3 is TGTGCCAGCAGTTTAGGGGCGAACTATGGCTACACCTTC.

The chain has TRBV9 and TRBJ2-7; 10 bases match TRBD2. The CDR3 consists of 17 residues. CDR1 and CDR2 (germline): SGDLS, YYNGEE. The J segment lost 3 bases and the V segment lost 2 bases, leaving 11 bases of the junction unmatched. The CDR3 DNA is TGTGCCAGCAGCGTCGAAAGTAGCGGGGGGACCTTCTACGAGCAGTACTTC. Protein product: CASSVESSGGTFYEQYF. The full variable domain, rest sourced from reference TRBV9 and TRBJ2-7, is DSGVTQTPKHLITATGQRVTLRCSPRSGDLSVYWYQQSLDQGLQFLIQYYNGEERAKGNILERFSAQQFPDLHSELNLSSLELGDSALYFCASSVESSGGTFYEQYFGPGTRLTVT.